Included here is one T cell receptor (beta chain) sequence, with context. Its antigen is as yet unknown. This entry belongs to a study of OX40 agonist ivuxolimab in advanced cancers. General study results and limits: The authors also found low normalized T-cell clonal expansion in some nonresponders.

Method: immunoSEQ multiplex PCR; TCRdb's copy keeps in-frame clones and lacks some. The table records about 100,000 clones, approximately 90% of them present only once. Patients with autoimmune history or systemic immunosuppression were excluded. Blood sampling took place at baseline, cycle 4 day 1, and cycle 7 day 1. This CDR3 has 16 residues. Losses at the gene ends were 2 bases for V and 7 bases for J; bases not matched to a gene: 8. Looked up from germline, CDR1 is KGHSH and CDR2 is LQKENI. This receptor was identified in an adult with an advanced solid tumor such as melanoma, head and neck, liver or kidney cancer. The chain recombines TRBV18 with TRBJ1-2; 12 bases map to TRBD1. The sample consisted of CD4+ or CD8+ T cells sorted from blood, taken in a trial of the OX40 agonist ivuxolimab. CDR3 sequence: CASSPSPGQGALGYTF. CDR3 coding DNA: TGTGCCAGCTCACCATCCCCGGGACAGGGGGCGCTTGGCTACACCTTC.